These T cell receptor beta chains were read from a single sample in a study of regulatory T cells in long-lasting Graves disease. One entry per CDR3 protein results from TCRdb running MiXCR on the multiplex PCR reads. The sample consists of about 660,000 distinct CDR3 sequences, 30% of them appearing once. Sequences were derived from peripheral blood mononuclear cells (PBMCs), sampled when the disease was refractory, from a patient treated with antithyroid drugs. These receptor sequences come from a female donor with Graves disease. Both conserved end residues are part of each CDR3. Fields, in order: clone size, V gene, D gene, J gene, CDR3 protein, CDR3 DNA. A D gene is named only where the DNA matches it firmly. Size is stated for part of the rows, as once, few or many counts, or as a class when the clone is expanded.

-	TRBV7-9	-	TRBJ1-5	CASSLDTVSNQPQHF	TGTGCCAGCAGCTTAGATACAGTTAGCAATCAGCCCCAGCATTTT
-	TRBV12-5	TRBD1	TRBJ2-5	CASGLVGGAWETQYF	TGTGCTAGTGGTTTGGTAGGGGGCGCGTGGGAGACCCAGTACTTC
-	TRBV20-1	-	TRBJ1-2	CSASPRASGYGYTF	TGCAGTGCCAGTCCCCGGGCCAGCGGATATGGCTACACCTTC
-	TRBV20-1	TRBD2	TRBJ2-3	CSALLAGGPTAGADTQYF	TGCAGTGCCCTCCTAGCGGGAGGGCCTACAGCGGGCGCAGATACGCAGTATTTT
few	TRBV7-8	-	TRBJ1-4	CASRKDSVYEKLFF	TGTGCCAGCAGGAAGGACAGCGTCTATGAAAAACTGTTTTTT
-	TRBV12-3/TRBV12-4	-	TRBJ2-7	CASSPGPTGVQYF	TGTGCCAGCAGCCCGGGACCTACGGGGGTGCAGTACTTC
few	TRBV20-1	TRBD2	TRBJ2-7	CSARGLAGVSEQYF	TGCAGTGCTAGAGGACTAGCGGGAGTATCCGAGCAGTACTTC
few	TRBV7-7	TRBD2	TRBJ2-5	CASSSGRALAGPQETQYF	TGTGCCAGCAGCTCAGGAAGGGCACTAGCGGGACCTCAAGAGACCCAGTACTTC
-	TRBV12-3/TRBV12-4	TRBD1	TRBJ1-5	CAGSSTGGGQQPQHF	TGTGCCGGCAGTTCTACAGGGGGAGGGCAGCAGCCCCAGCATTTT
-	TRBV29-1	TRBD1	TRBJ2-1	CSVDKDRGNEQFF	TGCAGCGTTGACAAGGACAGGGGGAATGAGCAGTTCTTC
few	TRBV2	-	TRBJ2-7	CASSGPGHPYEQYF	TGTGCCAGCAGTGGTCCGGGACACCCATACGAGCAGTACTTC
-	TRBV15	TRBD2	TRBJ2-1	CATSRDRASGNEQFF	TGTGCCACCAGCAGAGATCGAGCTAGCGGGAATGAGCAGTTCTTC
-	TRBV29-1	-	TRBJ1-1	CSPVRQNINREAFF	TGCAGCCCAGTAAGACAGAATATTAACCGTGAAGCTTTCTTT